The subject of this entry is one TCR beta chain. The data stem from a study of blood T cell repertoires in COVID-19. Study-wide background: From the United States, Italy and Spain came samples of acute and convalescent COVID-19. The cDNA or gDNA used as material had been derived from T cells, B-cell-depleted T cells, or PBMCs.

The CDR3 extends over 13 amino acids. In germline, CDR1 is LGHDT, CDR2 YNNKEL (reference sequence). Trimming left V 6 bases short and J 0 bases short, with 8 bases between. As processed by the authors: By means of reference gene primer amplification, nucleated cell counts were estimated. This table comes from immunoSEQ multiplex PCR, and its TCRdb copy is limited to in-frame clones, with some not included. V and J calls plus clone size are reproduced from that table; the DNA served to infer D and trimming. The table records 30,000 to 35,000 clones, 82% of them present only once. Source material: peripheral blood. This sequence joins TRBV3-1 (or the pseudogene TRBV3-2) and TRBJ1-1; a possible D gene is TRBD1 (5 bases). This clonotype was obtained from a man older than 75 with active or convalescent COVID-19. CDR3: CASRARVNTEAFF. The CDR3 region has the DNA TGTGCCAGCAGGGCCAGGGTGAACACTGAAGCTTTCTTT.